This T cell receptor (beta chain) was captured by sequencing in a study of T cell repertoires in cytomegalovirus infection. Background on the study: A matching HLA type, together with CMV infection, was signaled by public TCR beta signatures.

Per germline, CDR1 SGHTA and CDR2 FQGNSA. Between the trimmed V and J ends, which lost 1 base and 4 bases, there was a span of 16 bases. There are 16 residues in the CDR3. Notes on the study in general: HLA-C-restricted CMV clonotypes gave the most frequent clonotype in two of eight donors. Summed frequency of shared TCR beta families picked out CMV carriers who also had the relevant HLA.

TCRdb passed the reads through MiXCR, listing each CDR3 protein once. The sample includes approximately 500,000 distinct CDR3 sequences, more than 25% of them seen just once. Comments on this clonotype: Its antigen is as yet unknown.

The chain has TRBV7-2 and TRBJ1-2, with TRBD1 as a possible D gene (6 bases). The receptor comes from a human donor in good health (CMV status not recorded). Some clones in this sample may be carry-over from other donors' samples. Sample: PBMCs. This chain's CDR3 is CASSLDGDTQIYGYTF. CDR3 nucleotide sequence: TGTGCCAGCAGCTTAGATGGGGACACCCAGATCTATGGCTACACCTTC.